Shown below are 32 T cell receptor beta chains from a single sample sequenced in a study of T cell repertoires in cytomegalovirus infection. TCRdb re-derived calls from the reads in MiXCR, one entry per CDR3 protein. The table includes hundreds of thousands of distinct CDR3 sequences, 20% to 25% detected once. Sequencing input: CD8+ T cells from PBMCs. The origin of the receptors is a human donor in good health (CMV status not recorded). Some clones in this sample may be carry-over from other donors' samples.

This clonotype was recorded many times. The V gene is TRBV7-8, the J gene TRBJ2-1, with D perhaps matching TRBD2 (6 bases). Trimming left V 0 bases short and J 11 bases short, with 14 bases between. Per the germline V gene, CDR1 is SGHVS and CDR2 is FQNEAQ. This CDR3 is 14 amino acids long. The CDR3: CASSLARAGGQQFF. The CDR3 bases are TGTGCCAGCAGCTTAGCGAGGGCCGGGGGTCAGCAGTTCTTC. The full variable domain, in which reference TRBV7-8 and TRBJ2-1 provide the parts outside the CDR3, is GAGVSQSPRYKVAKRGQDVALRCDPISGHVSLFWYQQALGQGPEFLTYFQNEAQLDKSGLPSDRFFAERPEGSVSTLKIQRTQQEDSAVYLCASSLARAGGQQFFGPGTRLTVL.

This clonotype appeared a few times. V is TRBV20-1 and J is TRBJ1-2, with D tentatively TRBD1 (5 bases). The V and J ends lost 1 base and 2 bases respectively, with 8 bases between them. Germline CDR1 DFQATT, CDR2 SNEGSKA (reference sequence). The CDR3 loop spans 13 amino acids. The CDR3 DNA sequence: TGCAGTGCTAGAGTTTGGACAAACTATGGCTACACCTTC. This gives the protein CSARVWTNYGYTF.

The rearrangement joins TRBV2 to TRBJ2-1; 10 bases fit TRBD2. The V and J ends lost 4 bases and 6 bases, in that order; junction bases with no gene match: 3. Germline CDR1 and CDR2: SNHLY and FYNNEI. CDR3 length equals 14 residues. CDR3 coding DNA: TGTGCCAGCAGTGTTAGCGGGGGGTTCAATGAGCAGTTCTTC. Its protein is CASSVSGGFNEQFF.

This clonotype was counted only a few times. The CDR3 sequence is CASSIGVNEQFF. The CDR3 bases are TGTGCCAGTAGTATAGGGGTCAATGAGCAGTTCTTC. V usage is TRBV19 and J usage is TRBJ2-1; D not resolved. The CDR3 is 12 amino acids. Trimming left V 1 base short and J 6 bases short, with 4 bases between. CDR1 and CDR2 (germline): LNHDA, SQIVND (reference sequence).

In its sample, this clonotype was seen many times. This chain connects TRBV7-9 to TRBJ2-1; 8 bases fit TRBD1. The length of the CDR3 is 17 residues. The ends lost 1 base at V and 3 bases at J; junction bases unmatched: 8. The germline V gene has CDR1 SEHNR and CDR2 FQNEAQ (reference sequence). CDR3 region: CASSLVGQGAHYNEQFF. CDR3 nucleotide sequence: TGTGCCAGCAGCTTAGTGGGGCAGGGGGCCCACTACAATGAGCAGTTCTTC. The complete variable domain, with remaining parts taken from reference TRBV7-9 and TRBJ2-1, reads DTGVSQNPRHKITKRGQNVTFRCDPISEHNRLYWYRQTLGQGPEFLTYFQNEAQLEKSRLLSDRFSAERPKGSFSTLEIQRTEQGDSAMYLCASSLVGQGAHYNEQFFGPGTRLTVL.

The chain combines TRBV27 with TRBJ1-1; no clear D gene. The germline V gene has CDR1 MNHEY and CDR2 SMNVEV (reference sequence). V lost 8 bases and J lost 5, with 9 bases in between. CDR3 length equals 11 residues. DNA for the CDR3: TGTGCCAGCCGTTCCTCGACTGAAGCTTTCTTT. Translating it yields CASRSSTEAFF.

This clonotype was observed many times. The J gene is TRBJ2-1, the V gene TRBV7-6, with a weak D call TRBD2 (5 bases). The germline CDR1 and CDR2 sequences are SGHVS and FNYEAQ. The germline V and J ends were trimmed by 8 bases and 8 bases, with 19 bases remaining between them. This CDR3 spans 14 amino acids. The CDR3 region is CASGNSTSAHEQFF. The CDR3 DNA is TGTGCCAGCGGGAATTCAACTAGTGCCCATGAGCAGTTCTTC.

This clonotype has ten or more counts. This chain's CDR3 is CSVEDHREGGLYEQYF. CDR3 sequence (DNA): TGCAGCGTTGAAGATCACCGGGAGGGGGGGCTCTACGAGCAGTACTTC. V is TRBV29-1 and J is TRBJ2-7; 8 bases line up with TRBD2. The CDR3 loop spans 16 amino acids. Trimming took 0 bases from V and 3 from J; bases not matched to a gene: 10. Germline assignment: CDR1 SQVTM and CDR2 ANQGSEA.

The CDR3 DNA reads TGCGCCAGCAGCCAAGCGGGTCCAGAGACCCAGTACTTC. Its protein is CASSQAGPETQYF. V is TRBV4-1 and J is TRBJ2-5; no clear D. Germline V gene sequence: CDR1 MGHRA, CDR2 YSYEKL. There are 13 residues in the CDR3. V lost 1 base to trimming and J lost 4 bases, with 7 bases between them.

The chain combines TRBV19 with TRBJ1-1; possible D gene TRBD1, 6 bases. The CDR3 length is 16 residues. Trimming cost V 4 bases and J 1 base, with 16 bases left between them. Germline CDR1 is LNHDA and CDR2 is SQIVND (reference sequence). The CDR3 DNA sequence: TGTGCCAGTAGTACCCGACGTACAGGGAGGAACACTGAAGCTTTCTTT. Encoded protein: CASSTRRTGRNTEAFF. Together with reference TRBV19 and TRBJ1-1, the CDR3 gives the full variable domain: DGGITQSPKYLFRKEGQNVTLSCEQNLNHDAMYWYRQDPGQGLRLIYYSQIVNDFQKGDIAEGYSVSREKKESFPLTVTSAQKNPTAFYLCASSTRRTGRNTEAFFGQGTRLTVV.

The rearrangement uses TRBV27 and TRBJ1-5, with 10 bases identical to TRBD1. This CDR3 is built from 14 residues. Trimming cost V 5 bases and J 8 bases; bases outside gene matches: 6. In germline, CDR1 is MNHEY, CDR2 SMNVEV (reference sequence). The CDR3 reads CASSPGQGTEPQHF. The CDR3 DNA reads TGTGCCAGCAGTCCGGGACAGGGGACCGAGCCCCAGCATTTT.

Notes on this clonotype: The conserved phenylalanine or tryptophan normally closing the CDR3 is absent here, so this likely arose from a read error. The chain has TRBV4-1 and TRBJ2-7; 9 nucleotides match TRBD1. The J segment lost 1 base and the V segment lost 6 bases, leaving 10 bases of the junction unmatched. This CDR3 region has 16 residues. CDR1 MGHRA and CDR2 YSYEKL come from the germline V gene. The CDR3 DNA reads as TGCGCCAGCAGTACTGGACAGGGGTCGATTTCCTACGAGCAGTACTAC. It codes for CASSTGQGSISYEQYY.

This clonotype came up a few times. The chain employs TRBV25-1 and TRBJ1-5; 7 bases line up with TRBD1. Unmatched junction bases numbered 8, after V lost 9 bases and J lost 6 bases. Per germline, CDR1 MGHDK and CDR2 SYGVNS. This CDR3 contains 13 residues. Written as DNA, the CDR3 is TGTGCCAGAGGCCGAGGGGGCCTTCAGCCCCAGCATTTT. Its protein product is CARGRGGLQPQHF. The full variable domain, completed using reference TRBV25-1 and TRBJ1-5, is EADIYQTPRYLVIGTGKKITLECSQTMGHDKMYWYQQDPGMELHLIHYSYGVNSTEKGDLSSESTVSRIRTEHFPLTLESARPSHTSQYLCARGRGGLQPQHFGDGTRLSIL.

This clonotype was recorded a few times. This rearrangement joins TRBV7-9 to TRBJ2-7; D is ambiguous. Germline V CDR1 and CDR2: SEHNR, FQNEAQ (reference sequence). The length of the CDR3 is 16 residues. V lost 0 bases, J lost 3 bases, and 15 bases lay in between. The CDR3 region is CASSLAGMNVDYEQYF. DNA for the CDR3: TGTGCCAGCAGCTTAGCTGGGATGAATGTAGACTACGAGCAGTACTTC. The full variable domain, in which reference TRBV7-9 and TRBJ2-7 provide the parts outside the CDR3, is DTGVSQNPRHKITKRGQNVTFRCDPISEHNRLYWYRQTLGQGPEFLTYFQNEAQLEKSRLLSDRFSAERPKGSFSTLEIQRTEQGDSAMYLCASSLAGMNVDYEQYFGPGTRLTVT.

This clonotype was counted at least ten times. The chain is built from TRBV19 and TRBJ2-1; maybe TRBD2 (6 bases). This CDR3 has 18 amino acids. Germline V gives CDR1 LNHDA, CDR2 SQIVND (reference sequence). The germline V and J ends were trimmed by 5 bases and 0 bases, with 20 bases remaining between them. CDR3 coding DNA: TGTGCCAGTAGTGACGACGGACTAACGTCCCTCTCCTACAATGAGCAGTTCTTC. Its protein product is CASSDDGLTSLSYNEQFF. Drawing the rest from reference TRBV19 and TRBJ2-1, the complete variable domain is DGGITQSPKYLFRKEGQNVTLSCEQNLNHDAMYWYRQDPGQGLRLIYYSQIVNDFQKGDIAEGYSVSREKKESFPLTVTSAQKNPTAFYLCASSDDGLTSLSYNEQFFGPGTRLTVL.

This clonotype was detected only a few times. CDR3 bases: TGTGCCAGATCGGGACACTTGAACACTGAAGCTTTCTTT. Translating it yields CARSGHLNTEAFF. V and J are TRBV19 and TRBJ1-1; tentative D call: TRBD1 (6 bases). The CDR3 is made up of 13 amino acids. Germline values: CDR1 LNHDA, CDR2 SQIVND (reference sequence). V was pared by 9 bases and J by 0 bases, with 11 bases between.

This rearrangement joins TRBV7-4 to TRBJ2-1, with 9 bases identical to TRBD2. V dropped 1 base and J dropped 2; count of bases not matched to a gene: 3. This CDR3 has 16 amino acids. Germline assignment: CDR1 SGHVT and CDR2 SQSDAQ. CDR3 in DNA: TGTGCCAGCAGCTTAGGGACTAGCGTTACCTACAATGAGCAGTTCTTC. Its protein is CASSLGTSVTYNEQFF.

This clonotype was counted at least ten times. This chain uses TRBV7-8 with TRBJ1-1; weak D call: TRBD1 (6 bases). Germline V lookup: CDR1 SGHVS, CDR2 FQNEAQ. Deletions cut 2 bases from V and 8 bases from J, with 15 bases between. The CDR3 has 14 amino acids. The CDR3 is CASSLPGQQKEAFF. The CDR3 nucleotides read TGTGCCAGCAGCTTACCTGGACAGCAAAAAGAAGCTTTCTTT.

The chain joins TRBV6-2 or TRBV6-3 to TRBJ2-5, with D uncertain. The CDR3 spans 14 residues. V lost 5 bases and J lost 1, with 11 bases in between. The V gene's germline CDR1 is MNHEY and CDR2 SVGEGT. The DNA of the CDR3 is TGTGCCAGCAGTACAGACTGGATCCAAGAGACCCAGTACTTC. As protein: CASSTDWIQETQYF.

This clonotype has just a few counts. The chain joins TRBV6-2 or TRBV6-3 to TRBJ2-1; 12 positions match TRBD2. Germline V gene lookup returns CDR1 MNHEY and CDR2 SVGEGT. There are 13 residues in the CDR3. V shed 5 bases, J shed 10 bases, and the junction held 3 bases outside the gene matches. CDR3 in DNA: TGTGCCAGCAGTACAGGACTAGCGGGGGAGCAGTTCTTC. Amino acid sequence: CASSTGLAGEQFF.

CDR3: CASIDGTANTGELFF. CDR3 DNA sequence: TGTGCCAGCATCGACGGGACGGCGAACACCGGGGAGCTGTTTTTT. This chain links TRBV7-9 with TRBJ2-2, with D perhaps matching TRBD1 or TRBD2 (5 bases each). V was pared by 7 bases and J by 0 bases, with 12 bases between. The germline V gene has CDR1 SEHNR and CDR2 FQNEAQ (reference sequence). CDR3 length: 15 residues.

This clonotype was counted at least ten times. The chain links TRBV7-9 to TRBJ1-5; tentatively, D is TRBD1 (6 bases). The germline V and J ends were trimmed by 3 bases and 1 base, with 16 bases remaining between them. This CDR3 comprises 17 residues. Germline loops: CDR1 SEHNR, CDR2 FQNEAQ (reference sequence). CDR3 nucleotides: TGTGCCAGCAGCTTGTCCAGGGGTTGGGTCAGCAATCAGCCCCAGCATTTT. Protein product: CASSLSRGWVSNQPQHF.

This clonotype has more than one count but fewer than ten. This chain joins TRBV7-9 and TRBJ1-1; no definite D call. Germline CDR1 SEHNR, CDR2 FQNEAQ (reference sequence). Trimming left V 4 bases short and J 6 bases short, with 18 bases between. This CDR3 is built from 15 residues. The CDR3 DNA reads as TGTGCCAGCAGCTCCGCATTAGGCGGGAAGGCTGAAGCTTTCTTT. Protein sequence: CASSSALGGKAEAFF.

Of note for this clonotype: Compared with germline, one end of the junction differs, possibly owing to a read error. The rearrangement links TRBV14 to TRBJ2-2, with D possibly TRBD2 on 6 matching bases. Germline CDR1 reads SGHDN; CDR2 reads FVKESK. The CDR3 runs to 17 residues. The CDR3 is CASSQDGPWAYTGGLFF. DNA for the CDR3: TGTGCCAGCAGCCAAGATGGGCCCTGGGCGTACACCGGGGGGCTGTTTTTT.

The table lists this clonotype with a few counts. This chain's CDR3 is CASSLAAGWIDEQYV. The CDR3 bases are TGTGCCAGCAGTTTAGCAGCGGGGTGGATAGACGAGCAGTACGTC. The chain employs TRBV12-3 or TRBV12-4 and TRBJ2-7; 7 nucleotides match TRBD2. J was trimmed by 5 bases and V by 0 bases; bases with no gene match: 7. This CDR3 is built from 15 residues.

Concerning this clonotype itself: A junction boundary mismatches the germline segment, possibly from a read error. The chain carries TRBV13 and TRBJ2-1; D might be TRBD1 (7 bases). In germline, CDR1 is PRHDT, CDR2 FYEKMQ (reference sequence). The CDR3 runs to 15 residues. The CDR3 sequence is CASSLRRGPYNKQFF. The CDR3 DNA reads as TGTGCCAGCAGCTTAAGGAGGGGGCCCTACAATAAGCAGTTCTTC. Full variable domain (outside the CDR3, taken from reference TRBV13 and TRBJ2-1): AAGVIQSPRHLIKEKRETATLKCYPIPRHDTVYWYQQGPGQDPQFLISFYEKMQSDKGSIPDRFSAQQFSDYHSELNMSSLELGDSALYFCASSLRRGPYNKQFFGPGTRLTVL.

This clonotype was found many times. This rearrangement joins TRBV27 to TRBJ2-7; 7 bases are a match to TRBD1. Germline V gene lookup returns CDR1 MNHEY and CDR2 SMNVEV (reference sequence). V was clipped by 2 bases and J by 6 bases; unmatched bases: 13. The CDR3 is 16 amino acids. The CDR3 spells CASSLTTDRVLREQYF. In DNA, the CDR3 is TGTGCCAGCAGTTTAACCACCGACAGGGTCCTACGCGAGCAGTACTTC.

This clonotype came up a few times. The chain is built from TRBV6-1 and TRBJ1-5; D gene ambiguous. CDR1 is MNHNS and CDR2 is SASEGT in the germline V gene. The V gene lost 7 bases and the J gene lost 0 bases, with 13 bases spanning the gap. This CDR3 comprises 15 residues. As DNA, the CDR3 is TGTGCCAGCACCCCGACCGTATATAGCAATCAGCCCCAGCATTTT. This codes for CASTPTVYSNQPQHF.

The J gene is TRBJ1-2, the V gene TRBV12-3 or TRBV12-4; D perhaps matches TRBD1 (5 bases). With 6 bases removed from V and 3 bases from J, the gap between germline ends came to 17 bases. This CDR3 is built from 15 residues. CDR3 amino acids: CASRYTGDLDYGYTF. The CDR3 region has the DNA TGTGCCAGCAGATATACCGGGGACCTGGACTATGGCTACACCTTC.

V and J are TRBV23-1 and TRBJ1-5; D perhaps matches TRBD1 (5 bases). TRBV23-1 is an ORF; its function is uncertain. This CDR3 has 16 amino acids. V lost 0 bases, J lost 5 bases, and 14 bases lay in between. CDR3 region: CASSQSDRGLYQPQHF. The CDR3, as DNA: TGCGCCAGCAGTCAATCGGATAGGGGTCTTTATCAGCCCCAGCATTTT.

The rearrangement uses TRBV28 and TRBJ2-3; 11 bases are shared with TRBD2. This CDR3 is built from 17 residues. V dropped 3 bases and J dropped 2; count of bases not matched to a gene: 7. Germline CDR1 reads MDHEN; CDR2 reads SYDVKM. CDR3 DNA sequence: TGTGCCAGCAGTTTGGGGCAACTAGCGGGGGACACAGATACGCAGTATTTT. Translating it yields CASSLGQLAGDTDTQYF.

This sequence joins TRBV29-1 and TRBJ1-1; D is ambiguous. V was cut by 1 base and J by 2 bases, with 11 bases left in between. From germline, CDR1 is SQVTM and CDR2 ANQGSEA. This CDR3 has 14 residues. As DNA, the CDR3 is TGCAGCGTTGAAGGTATGGAGATTAACACTGAAGCTTTCTTT. Translating it yields CSVEGMEINTEAFF. The entire variable domain, with the rest obtained from reference TRBV29-1 and TRBJ1-1, is as follows: SAVISQKPSRDICQRGTSLTIQCQVDSQVTMMFWYRQQPGQSLTLIATANQGSEATYESGFVIDKFPISRPNLTFSTLTVSNMSPEDSSIYLCSVEGMEINTEAFFGQGTRLTVV.